A selection of T cell receptor beta chains follows, all from one sample in a study of metastatic and nonmetastatic thyroid tumors. MiXCR re-clonotyped the PCR reads for TCRdb. The table shows 34,000 or so clones, with less than 40% occurring only once. Material: tumor tissue. These receptors originate from a female donor with papillary thyroid cancer or a benign thyroid nodule (not recorded which). Some clones in this sample may be carry-over from other donors' samples. The CDR3 runs from the conserved cysteine through the conserved F or W.

v_gene: TRBV28; j_gene: TRBJ2-3; CDR3aa: CASSFLAGEEKDTQYF
v_gene: TRBV19; j_gene: TRBJ1-4; CDR3aa: CASSARTDNEKLFF
v_gene: TRBV6-1; j_gene: TRBJ2-7; CDR3aa: CASTEGGAYEQYF
v_gene: TRBV11-2; j_gene: TRBJ2-3; CDR3aa: CASSDGSTDTQYF
v_gene: TRBV7-2; j_gene: TRBJ1-6; CDR3aa: CASSARTGYNSPLHF
v_gene: TRBV27; j_gene: TRBJ2-2; CDR3aa: CASSLGGAGTGELFF
v_gene: TRBV12-5; j_gene: TRBJ2-5; CDR3aa: CASGGRSGQETQYF
v_gene: TRBV6-1; j_gene: TRBJ2-5; CDR3aa: CASSFPGETQYF
v_gene: TRBV6-1; j_gene: TRBJ2-1; CDR3aa: CASSKARGTNNEQFF
v_gene: TRBV4-1; j_gene: TRBJ2-7; CDR3aa: CASSQEGIWEQYF
v_gene: TRBV28; j_gene: TRBJ1-3; CDR3aa: CASSVVGGAGNTIYF
v_gene: TRBV6-2/TRBV6-3; j_gene: TRBJ2-2; CDR3aa: CASGAAGGGELFF
v_gene: TRBV12-5; j_gene: TRBJ2-5; CDR3aa: CASGTRTGFGQETQYF
v_gene: TRBV27; j_gene: TRBJ2-1; CDR3aa: CASSSPDRGRNEQFF
v_gene: TRBV6-5; j_gene: TRBJ2-1; CDR3aa: CASFARRGTSPGGNEQFF
v_gene: TRBV6-1; j_gene: TRBJ2-5; CDR3aa: CASSGWGSQETQYF
v_gene: TRBV6-1; j_gene: TRBJ2-3; CDR3aa: CASSGTTTSTDTQYF
v_gene: TRBV6-1; j_gene: TRBJ2-7; CDR3aa: CASSKGQVSYFVDEQYF
v_gene: TRBV7-3; j_gene: TRBJ2-2; CDR3aa: CASSFLPGQNNTGELFF
v_gene: TRBV6-2/TRBV6-3; j_gene: TRBJ2-1; CDR3aa: CASSYYPAGGPNEQFF
v_gene: TRBV20-1; j_gene: TRBJ1-1; CDR3aa: CSANVGATEAFF
v_gene: TRBV18; j_gene: TRBJ1-1; CDR3aa: CASSQQGGGVWDTEAFF